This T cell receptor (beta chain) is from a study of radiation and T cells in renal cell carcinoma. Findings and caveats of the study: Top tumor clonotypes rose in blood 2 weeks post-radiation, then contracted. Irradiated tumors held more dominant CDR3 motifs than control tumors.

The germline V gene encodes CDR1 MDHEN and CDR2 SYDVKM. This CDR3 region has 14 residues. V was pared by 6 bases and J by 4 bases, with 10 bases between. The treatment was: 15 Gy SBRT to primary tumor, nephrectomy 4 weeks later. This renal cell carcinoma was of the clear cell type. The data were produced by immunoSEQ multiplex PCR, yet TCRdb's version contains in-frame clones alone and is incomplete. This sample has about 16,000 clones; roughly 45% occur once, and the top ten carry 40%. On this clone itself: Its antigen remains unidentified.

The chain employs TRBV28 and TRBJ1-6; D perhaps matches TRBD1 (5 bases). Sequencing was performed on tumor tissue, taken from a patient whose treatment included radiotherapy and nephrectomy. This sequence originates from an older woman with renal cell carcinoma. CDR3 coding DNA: TGTGCCAGCAGATTGGACACTTATAATTCACCCCTCCACTTT. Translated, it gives CASRLDTYNSPLHF.